This entry concerns a single T cell receptor beta chain. For TCR beta, libraries came from iRepertoire HTBI primers and Arm-PCR of CDR3 regions. MiXCR was run by TCRdb on the multiplex PCR reads, yielding one entry per CDR3 protein. This sample has 350,000 to 450,000 distinct CDR3 sequences; about a sixth occur once, and the top ten carry 25% to 30%. The ends were cut back, 3 bases at V and 7 bases at J, with 13 bases in the middle. The CDR3 covers 15 residues. Germline V gene sequence: CDR1 SGHAT, CDR2 FQNNGV. The data were obtained in a study of regulatory T cells in long-lasting Graves disease. The time point is: newly diagnosed GD, antithyroid drugs for less than 3 months. The TCR library was made from RNA extracted from PBMCs. These data were also reused for a study on T cells in Graves' hyperthyroidism and ophthalmopathy.

This clonotype was obtained from a man in his forties with Graves disease. The rearrangement joins TRBV11-2 to TRBJ1-6; no firm D call. This specimen was peripheral blood mononuclear cells (PBMCs), taken at new diagnosis, from a patient treated with antithyroid drugs. The CDR3 protein is CASSLSWGNNSPLHF. CDR3 DNA: TGTGCCAGCAGCTTGTCTTGGGGTAACAATTCACCCCTCCACTTT.